These T cell receptor beta chains were read from a single sample in a study of blood T cell repertoires in COVID-19. The data were produced by immunoSEQ multiplex PCR, yet TCRdb's version contains in-frame clones alone and is incomplete. The data hold around 250,000 clones, with roughly 84% observed a single time. The sequenced sample consisted of peripheral blood. The source of these receptors is a woman under 30 with acute or convalescent COVID-19. Each CDR3 is given with its conserved first and last residue. D genes are given only for firm matches. Clone size appears in some rows only: once, few, many, or a class for an expanded clone.

CDR3nt: TGTGCCAGCAGCTTAGGCACGACAGGGTACACTGAAGCTTTCTTT
CDR3aa: CASSLGTTGYTEAFF
abundance: NA
v_gene: TRBV13
d_gene: TRBD1
j_gene: TRBJ1-1
len: 15

CDR3nt: TGTGCCAGCAGCTTAGTGAATGGCCCCAGGGGTGGCTACACCTTC
CDR3aa: CASSLVNGPRGGYTF
abundance: NA
v_gene: TRBV7-8
d_gene: NA
j_gene: TRBJ1-2
len: 15

CDR3nt: TGTGCCATCAGCATGACAGGGGCGGATGGCTACACCTTC
CDR3aa: CAISMTGADGYTF
abundance: few
v_gene: TRBV10-3
d_gene: TRBD1
j_gene: TRBJ1-2
len: 13

CDR3nt: TGTGCCAGCTCTCTAACAGATACGCAGTATTTT
CDR3aa: CASSLTDTQYF
abundance: NA
v_gene: TRBV12-3/TRBV12-4
d_gene: NA
j_gene: TRBJ2-3
len: 11

CDR3nt: TGCGCCAGCAGCCAAGACTCAGACAGGGTTTCCCCCACCGGGGAGCTGTTTTTT
CDR3aa: CASSQDSDRVSPTGELFF
abundance: NA
v_gene: TRBV4-3
d_gene: TRBD1
j_gene: TRBJ2-2
len: 18

CDR3nt: TGTGCCAGCAGTAGGGGACTTAAGCGAGGAAACACCATATATTTT
CDR3aa: CASSRGLKRGNTIYF
abundance: NA
v_gene: TRBV6-5
d_gene: NA
j_gene: TRBJ1-3
len: 15

CDR3nt: TGCGCCAGCAGCGACAGGGTCCCCACAGATACGCAGTATTTT
CDR3aa: CASSDRVPTDTQYF
abundance: NA
v_gene: TRBV10-1
d_gene: TRBD1
j_gene: TRBJ2-3
len: 14

CDR3nt: TGTGCCTGGAGTACGAACCTCGTAGTCAGCGGGAGGGTTCGGTACGAGCAGTACTTC
CDR3aa: CAWSTNLVVSGRVRYEQYF
abundance: once
v_gene: TRBV30
d_gene: TRBD2
j_gene: TRBJ2-7
len: 19

CDR3nt: TGTGCCAGCAGTTCCGGGACAGGAAACTACGAGCAGTACTTC
CDR3aa: CASSSGTGNYEQYF
abundance: NA
v_gene: TRBV6-5
d_gene: TRBD1
j_gene: TRBJ2-7
len: 14

CDR3nt: TGTGCCAGCAGTCTGCCCAGGGGGTTTAATTCACCCCTCCACTTT
CDR3aa: CASSLPRGFNSPLHF
abundance: once
v_gene: TRBV5-8
d_gene: TRBD1
j_gene: TRBJ1-6
len: 15

CDR3nt: TGCGCCAGCAGCCTTGGCGGGGAAACCGGGGAGCTGTTTTTT
CDR3aa: CASSLGGETGELFF
abundance: NA
v_gene: TRBV4-3
d_gene: NA
j_gene: TRBJ2-2
len: 14

CDR3nt: TGTGCCAGCAGCTTGCTGGCGGGAGTCCCGGAGCTGTTTTTT
CDR3aa: CASSLLAGVPELFF
abundance: NA
v_gene: TRBV7-9
d_gene: TRBD2
j_gene: TRBJ2-2
len: 14

CDR3nt: TGTGCCAGCAGCTTCGCGATGACAGGGGACTATGGCTACACCTTC
CDR3aa: CASSFAMTGDYGYTF
abundance: NA
v_gene: TRBV5-4
d_gene: TRBD1
j_gene: TRBJ1-2
len: 15

CDR3nt: TGTGCCACCGGAGGCACCTCCTACGAGCAGTACTTC
CDR3aa: CATGGTSYEQYF
abundance: NA
v_gene: TRBV7-9
d_gene: NA
j_gene: TRBJ2-7
len: 12

CDR3nt: TGTGCCTGGAGCAGTAGGGGGCTTGGCTACACCTTC
CDR3aa: CAWSSRGLGYTF
abundance: NA
v_gene: TRBV30
d_gene: TRBD1
j_gene: TRBJ1-2
len: 12

CDR3nt: TGTGCCAGTAGTAGCTGGGGAAGACAGGCCGGAGAGACCCAGTACTTC
CDR3aa: CASSSWGRQAGETQYF
abundance: few
v_gene: TRBV19
d_gene: NA
j_gene: TRBJ2-5
len: 16

CDR3nt: TGTGCCAGTAGTATAGACGCGGGGGCTGGGGCCAACGTCCTGACTTTC
CDR3aa: CASSIDAGAGANVLTF
abundance: NA
v_gene: TRBV19
d_gene: TRBD2
j_gene: TRBJ2-6
len: 16

CDR3nt: TGTGCCAGTAGTATCCGGGGGTTTGTGGAGTACTACGAGCAGTACTTC
CDR3aa: CASSIRGFVEYYEQYF
abundance: NA
v_gene: TRBV19
d_gene: NA
j_gene: TRBJ2-7
len: 16

CDR3nt: TGTGCCAGCCGGGACAGGGTCGGGCAGTACTTC
CDR3aa: CASRDRVGQYF
abundance: few
v_gene: TRBV5-8
d_gene: TRBD1
j_gene: TRBJ2-7
len: 11

CDR3nt: TGTGCCAGCAGTGCAGGGTTAGCCACTGAAGCTTTCTTT
CDR3aa: CASSAGLATEAFF
abundance: NA
v_gene: TRBV6-4
d_gene: NA
j_gene: TRBJ1-1
len: 13

CDR3nt: TGCAGCGTCCGCGGACTAGCGGGAGGAGATGAGCAGTTCTTC
CDR3aa: CSVRGLAGGDEQFF
abundance: NA
v_gene: TRBV29-1
d_gene: TRBD2
j_gene: TRBJ2-1
len: 14

CDR3nt: TGTGCCAGCAGTTACGCCCCTACCTACGAGCAGTACTTC
CDR3aa: CASSYAPTYEQYF
abundance: NA
v_gene: TRBV6-2/TRBV6-3
d_gene: NA
j_gene: TRBJ2-7
len: 13

CDR3nt: TGTGCCAGCAGTTACACGCCTCTTCGGGTGCGGGAGGCGGGCCACGAGCAGTTCTTC
CDR3aa: CASSYTPLRVREAGHEQFF
abundance: NA
v_gene: TRBV6-2/TRBV6-3
d_gene: TRBD2
j_gene: TRBJ2-1
len: 19

CDR3nt: TGCGCCAGCAGCCAAGCGGGGACTAGCGGGAGGATAGAGACCCAGTACTTC
CDR3aa: CASSQAGTSGRIETQYF
abundance: once
v_gene: TRBV4-1
d_gene: TRBD2
j_gene: TRBJ2-5
len: 17

CDR3nt: TGTGCCAGCTCACCCAACTCCCCGGGTTATAGCAATCAGCCCCAGCATTTT
CDR3aa: CASSPNSPGYSNQPQHF
abundance: NA
v_gene: TRBV18
d_gene: NA
j_gene: TRBJ1-5
len: 17

CDR3nt: TGTGCCAGCAGCTTGGAACGTTGGGAGGGGGAGCTGTTTTTT
CDR3aa: CASSLERWEGELFF
abundance: NA
v_gene: TRBV5-4
d_gene: NA
j_gene: TRBJ2-2
len: 14

CDR3nt: TGTGCCATCAGTGAGACAACAGCTAATCAGCCCCAGCATTTT
CDR3aa: CAISETTANQPQHF
abundance: few
v_gene: TRBV10-3
d_gene: NA
j_gene: TRBJ1-5
len: 14

CDR3nt: TGCGCCAGCAGCCCTGGGGGGGAAGCGGGAGTTTACGAGCAGTACTTC
CDR3aa: CASSPGGEAGVYEQYF
abundance: few
v_gene: TRBV5-1
d_gene: TRBD2
j_gene: TRBJ2-7
len: 16

CDR3nt: TGTGCCAGCTCACCCAGAGGACTAGCGGGTGGTTCGGCCAAAAACATTCAGTACTTC
CDR3aa: CASSPRGLAGGSAKNIQYF
abundance: many
v_gene: TRBV18
d_gene: TRBD2
j_gene: TRBJ2-4
len: 19

CDR3nt: TGTGCCAGCAGAAAGACAGGGGGCGGCGTGAGCTACGAGCAGTACTTC
CDR3aa: CASRKTGGGVSYEQYF
abundance: NA
v_gene: TRBV7-9
d_gene: TRBD1
j_gene: TRBJ2-7
len: 16

CDR3nt: TGTGCCAGCAGTTACGGACAGGCTTGGTACGAGCAGTACTTC
CDR3aa: CASSYGQAWYEQYF
abundance: once
v_gene: TRBV6-6
d_gene: TRBD1
j_gene: TRBJ2-7
len: 14

CDR3nt: TGTGCCAGCAGCTTAATCGGCGGGAGGGTCAGAGAGACCCAGTACTTC
CDR3aa: CASSLIGGRVRETQYF
abundance: once
v_gene: TRBV7-2
d_gene: TRBD2
j_gene: TRBJ2-5
len: 16

CDR3nt: TGTGCCAGCAGCCGGTGGAGGGAGTTAGGAGAAAAACTGTTTTTT
CDR3aa: CASSRWRELGEKLFF
abundance: NA
v_gene: TRBV7-8
d_gene: NA
j_gene: TRBJ1-4
len: 15

CDR3nt: TGTGCCAGCAGCCTCCACAGTGAAAAACTGTTTTTT
CDR3aa: CASSLHSEKLFF
abundance: few
v_gene: TRBV7-8
d_gene: NA
j_gene: TRBJ1-4
len: 12

CDR3nt: TGTGCCAGCAGCCATTTTACCGGGACAGCTGAAGCTTTCTTT
CDR3aa: CASSHFTGTAEAFF
abundance: NA
v_gene: TRBV14
d_gene: TRBD1
j_gene: TRBJ1-1
len: 14

CDR3nt: TGTGCCAGCAGTTTACTTCAAGGTCCTAGAGCTTTCTTT
CDR3aa: CASSLLQGPRAFF
abundance: once
v_gene: TRBV28
d_gene: NA
j_gene: TRBJ1-1
len: 13

CDR3nt: TGCGCCAGCAGCTTAGGACAGATGACCGGTGGCTACACCTTC
CDR3aa: CASSLGQMTGGYTF
abundance: medium-sized
v_gene: TRBV5-1
d_gene: NA
j_gene: TRBJ1-2
len: 14

CDR3nt: TGTGCCAGTAGTATGGTCAGGGGGCGAGTAGCCAAAAACATTCAGTACTTC
CDR3aa: CASSMVRGRVAKNIQYF
abundance: NA
v_gene: TRBV19
d_gene: TRBD1
j_gene: TRBJ2-4
len: 17

CDR3nt: TGTGCCAGCAGCCAAGTACCGGGTGAGGCCTACGAGCAGTACTTC
CDR3aa: CASSQVPGEAYEQYF
abundance: NA
v_gene: TRBV14
d_gene: NA
j_gene: TRBJ2-7
len: 15

CDR3nt: TGTGCCAGCAAGGGTGGGCAGGGAGGAGTTCGGCCTAATGAAAAACTGTTTTTT
CDR3aa: CASKGGQGGVRPNEKLFF
abundance: once
v_gene: TRBV27
d_gene: NA
j_gene: TRBJ1-4
len: 18

CDR3nt: TGTGCCAGCAGTTTCGACTATGGCTACACCTTC
CDR3aa: CASSFDYGYTF
abundance: NA
v_gene: TRBV2
d_gene: NA
j_gene: TRBJ1-2
len: 11

CDR3nt: TGTGCCAGCAGCTCATTGCAGGGCGGAGAGGATACGCAGTATTTT
CDR3aa: CASSSLQGGEDTQYF
abundance: once
v_gene: TRBV9
d_gene: NA
j_gene: TRBJ2-3
len: 15

CDR3nt: TGTGCCAGCAGTTTATTAGCGGGAGCTAATGAGCAGTTCTTC
CDR3aa: CASSLLAGANEQFF
abundance: NA
v_gene: TRBV28
d_gene: TRBD2
j_gene: TRBJ2-1
len: 14

CDR3nt: TGTGCCAGCCGGGGTACTGAAGCTTTCTTT
CDR3aa: CASRGTEAFF
abundance: NA
v_gene: TRBV6-5
d_gene: NA
j_gene: TRBJ1-1
len: 10

CDR3nt: TGTGCCAGTAGTTTTGGGGGACAGATGAACACTGAAGCTTTCTTT
CDR3aa: CASSFGGQMNTEAFF
abundance: NA
v_gene: TRBV19
d_gene: TRBD1
j_gene: TRBJ1-1
len: 15

CDR3nt: TGTGCCAGCAGCGTAGAGGGGTCCCAAGAGACCCAGTACTTC
CDR3aa: CASSVEGSQETQYF
abundance: NA
v_gene: TRBV9
d_gene: NA
j_gene: TRBJ2-5
len: 14

CDR3nt: TGTGCCAGCAGCTTATCCAGCGTCTTGACCGGGGAGCTGTTTTTT
CDR3aa: CASSLSSVLTGELFF
abundance: NA
v_gene: TRBV7-6
d_gene: NA
j_gene: TRBJ2-2
len: 15

CDR3nt: TGTGCCAGCAGCCAAGACAGGGGGGGCACTGAAGCTTTCTTT
CDR3aa: CASSQDRGGTEAFF
abundance: NA
v_gene: TRBV7-2
d_gene: TRBD1
j_gene: TRBJ1-1
len: 14

CDR3nt: TGTGCCAGCAGTTCGGACAGGGTCCCCTACGAGCAGTACTTC
CDR3aa: CASSSDRVPYEQYF
abundance: once
v_gene: TRBV6-5
d_gene: TRBD1
j_gene: TRBJ2-7
len: 14

CDR3nt: TGTGCCTGGAGACCTAGCCCCCCGAACACCGGGGAGCTGTTTTTT
CDR3aa: CAWRPSPPNTGELFF
abundance: once
v_gene: TRBV30
d_gene: NA
j_gene: TRBJ2-2
len: 15

CDR3nt: TGCGCCAGCAGCTCAAACCGGGACAGGGAGTACTTC
CDR3aa: CASSSNRDREYF
abundance: NA
v_gene: TRBV5-1
d_gene: TRBD1
j_gene: TRBJ2-7
len: 12

CDR3nt: TGTGCCAGCAAGAAGACAGGGTGGGAAGGCTACACCTTC
CDR3aa: CASKKTGWEGYTF
abundance: NA
v_gene: TRBV2
d_gene: TRBD1
j_gene: TRBJ1-2
len: 13

CDR3nt: TGTGCCAGCAGCTTACGGTCTAGCGGAGGGTCCGGGGAGCTGTTTTTT
CDR3aa: CASSLRSSGGSGELFF
abundance: NA
v_gene: TRBV7-3
d_gene: TRBD2
j_gene: TRBJ2-2
len: 16

CDR3nt: TGCGCCAGCAGTGAGTCGACAGACGGATTCATGAACACTGAAGCTTTCTTT
CDR3aa: CASSESTDGFMNTEAFF
abundance: NA
v_gene: TRBV10-1
d_gene: NA
j_gene: TRBJ1-1
len: 17

CDR3nt: TGTGCCAGCACCCCCGGAGGGAGGGCGGACTACGAGCAGTACTTC
CDR3aa: CASTPGGRADYEQYF
abundance: NA
v_gene: TRBV6-2/TRBV6-3
d_gene: TRBD2
j_gene: TRBJ2-7
len: 15